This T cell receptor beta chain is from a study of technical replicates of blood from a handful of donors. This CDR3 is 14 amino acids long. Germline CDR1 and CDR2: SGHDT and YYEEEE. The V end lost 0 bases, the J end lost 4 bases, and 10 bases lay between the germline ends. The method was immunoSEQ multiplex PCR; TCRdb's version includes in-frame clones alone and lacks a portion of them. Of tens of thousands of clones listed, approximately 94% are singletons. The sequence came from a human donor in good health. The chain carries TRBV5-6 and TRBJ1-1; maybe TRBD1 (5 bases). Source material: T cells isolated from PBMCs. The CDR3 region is CASSLGGGLTEAFF. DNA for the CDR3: TGTGCCAGCAGCTTGGGGGGGGGTCTCACTGAAGCTTTCTTT.